This T cell receptor beta chain originates from a study of human T cells and chemical hapten exposure. One entry per CDR3 protein results from TCRdb running MiXCR on the RACE reads. The table lists more than 150,000 distinct CDR3 sequences, about 31% of them singletons. This sample's time point: pre-sensitization, week 0. Treatment here: therapeutic diphenylcyclopropenone sensitization with weekly scalp DPC. The origin of this receptor is a woman aged 30 to 39 with alopecia areata. Some clones in this sample may be carry-over from other donors' samples. Sample: whole blood, taken in connection with sensitization to the hapten diphenylcyclopropenone (DPC).

The CDR3: CASSTDDRGQETQYF. The DNA for the CDR3 is TGTGCCAGCAGCACGGACGACAGGGGGCAAGAGACCCAGTACTTC. The genes are TRBV7-9 and TRBJ2-5, with TRBD1 matching over 9 bases. CDR3 size: 15 residues. The V gene end was trimmed by 5 bases and the J gene end by 2 bases; junction bases not matched to a gene: 6. Germline V CDR1 and CDR2: SEHNR, FQNEAQ (reference sequence).